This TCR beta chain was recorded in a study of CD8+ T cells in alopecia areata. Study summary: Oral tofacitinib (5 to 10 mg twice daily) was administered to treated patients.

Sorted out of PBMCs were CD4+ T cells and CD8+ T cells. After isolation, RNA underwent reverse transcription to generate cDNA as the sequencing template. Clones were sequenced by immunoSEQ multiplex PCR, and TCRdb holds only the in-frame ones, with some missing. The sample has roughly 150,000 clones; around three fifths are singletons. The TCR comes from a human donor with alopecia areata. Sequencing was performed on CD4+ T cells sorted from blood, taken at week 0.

DNA for the CDR3: TGCGCCAGCAGCACACAGGGTAACTATGGCTACACCTTC. This translates into CASSTQGNYGYTF. The chain has TRBV4-1 and TRBJ1-2, with D tentatively TRBD1 (6 bases). V gave up 5 bases and J gave up 1 base, with 8 bases separating them. CDR1 and CDR2 from the germline V gene are MGHRA and YSYEKL. The CDR3 has 13 residues.